This T cell receptor (beta chain) comes out of a study of T cells of healthy individuals. TCRdb processed the 5' RACE reads anew with MiXCR; each CDR3 protein has one entry. Among about 100,000 distinct CDR3 sequences, around 17% were seen once, and the ten largest hold over 5%. This clonotype was observed at least ten times. The sequence derives from a human donor in good health.

The CDR3 sequence is CASSLRQGETDTQYF. The CDR3 DNA is TGTGCCAGCAGTTTACGGCAGGGTGAGACAGATACGCAGTATTTT. The gene calls are TRBV28 and TRBJ2-3; possible D gene TRBD1, 5 bases. The CDR3 is made up of 15 amino acids. The V and J ends lost 2 bases and 3 bases respectively, with 12 bases between them. Germline V gene lookup returns CDR1 MDHEN and CDR2 SYDVKM.